This T cell receptor beta chain is drawn from a study of human T cells and chemical hapten exposure. Whole-study context: Variability of per-sample TCR yields stemmed mainly from small differences in pooled library volume.

Germline lookup yields CDR1 GTSNPN and CDR2 SVGIG (reference sequence). V was pared by 4 bases and J by 7 bases, with 17 bases between. The CDR3 extends over 15 amino acids. This clonotype was seen ten or more times. Attachment of unique molecular identifiers to individual cDNA molecules was performed in the library. Original processing notes: Samples contained a median of around 89,000 TCRs, with a range of about 23,224 to 700,000. TCRdb passed the RACE reads through MiXCR, listing each CDR3 protein once. The V and J calls and clone size come from TCRdb's table, not from the authors' own analysis. The data hold roughly 71,000 distinct CDR3 sequences, with approximately 6.5% observed a single time. The time point here: healthy volunteer bleed at 6 weeks. The starting material, unfractionated whole blood, was used for total RNA extraction.

J is TRBJ1-6 and V is TRBV30; D perhaps matches TRBD1 (6 bases). The sequence came from a female donor in good health. Some clones in this sample may be carry-over from other donors' samples. Sequencing was performed on whole blood. DNA for the CDR3: TGTGCCTGGAACCCGGACAGATTGGGGAATTCACCCCTCCACTTT. Its translation is CAWNPDRLGNSPLHF. The full variable domain, in which reference TRBV30 and TRBJ1-6 provide the parts outside the CDR3, is SQTIHQWPATLVQPVGSPLSLECTVEGTSNPNLYWYRQAAGRGLQLLFYSVGIGQISSEVPQNLSASRPQDRQFILSSKKLLLSDSGFYLCAWNPDRLGNSPLHFGNGTRLTVT.